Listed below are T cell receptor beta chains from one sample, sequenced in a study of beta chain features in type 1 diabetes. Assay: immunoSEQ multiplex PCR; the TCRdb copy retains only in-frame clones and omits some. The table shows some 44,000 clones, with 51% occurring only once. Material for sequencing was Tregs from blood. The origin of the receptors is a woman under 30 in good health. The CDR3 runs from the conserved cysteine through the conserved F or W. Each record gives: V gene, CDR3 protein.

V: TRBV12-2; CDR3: CASRLGQESSYEQYF
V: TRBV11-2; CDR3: CASSLGPDYYEQYF
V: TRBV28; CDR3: CASSRPPPAGPQGEQYF
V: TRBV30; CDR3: CAWSLPQARTEAFF
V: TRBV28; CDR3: CASSLYQQLYGYTF
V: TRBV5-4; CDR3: CASSLAGRYNEQFF
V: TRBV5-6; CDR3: CASSLVAGMETQYF
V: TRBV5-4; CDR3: CASSLQGRSYNEQFF
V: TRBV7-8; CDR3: CASSLAEGFEKLFF
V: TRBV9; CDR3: CASSIATGGTYEQYF
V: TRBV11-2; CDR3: CASSWRAWVRGGSYEQYF
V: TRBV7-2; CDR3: CASTTGTANEKLFF
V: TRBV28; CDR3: CASSFGGSSNIQYF
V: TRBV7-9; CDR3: CASSPTEYNEQFF
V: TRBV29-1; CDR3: CSVGARGDRVEETQYF
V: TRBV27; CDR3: CASSPASGGPYTQYF
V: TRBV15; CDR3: CATTPLDRLAGSSDTQYF
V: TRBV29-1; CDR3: CSVLTVISSGNTIYF
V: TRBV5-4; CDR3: CASSFELGSTGELFF
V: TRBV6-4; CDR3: CASSELANTGELFF
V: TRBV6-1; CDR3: CASSEEGAHSNQPQHF
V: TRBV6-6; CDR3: CASRYLAGDSSEQYF
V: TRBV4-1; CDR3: CASSRLQGLDTEAFF
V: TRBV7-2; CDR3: CASSPQKYEQYF
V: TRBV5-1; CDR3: CASSFSPTGRGSGANVLTF
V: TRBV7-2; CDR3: CASSLEQGANQPQHF
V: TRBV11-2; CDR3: CASSLDLGGNSVQYF
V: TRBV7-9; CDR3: CASSFEGQGGQPQHF
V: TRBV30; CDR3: CAWRLLRVAGEETQYF
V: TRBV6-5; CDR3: CASSPHKSSYNEQFF
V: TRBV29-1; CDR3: CSVERSYGDSEQFF
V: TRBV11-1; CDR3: CASSRRQGIADEQFF
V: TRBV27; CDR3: CASSSGRLDTQYF
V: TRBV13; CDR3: CASSSIDRHSFTEAFF
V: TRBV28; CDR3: CASSSTGVNYGYTF
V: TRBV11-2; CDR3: CASSFSPRQGAKDEQFF
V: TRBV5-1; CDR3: CASSLGPGVQETQYF
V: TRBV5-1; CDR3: CASTPEGTSGNNEQFF
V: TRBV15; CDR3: CATSPLGGNVQETQYF
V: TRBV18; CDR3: CASSLQAAGELFF
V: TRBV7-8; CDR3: CASSLVQSGQPQHF
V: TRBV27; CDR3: CASSPRPGQSYGYTF
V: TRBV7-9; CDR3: CASPLFSGANVLTF
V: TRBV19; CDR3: CASSIMGVNEQFF
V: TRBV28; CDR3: CASSRLGDGANVLTF
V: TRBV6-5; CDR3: CASSYFRSSTDTQYF
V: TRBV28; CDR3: CASSYGGAMNTEAFF
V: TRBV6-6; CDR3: CASSYSTERYF